The 10 T cell receptor beta chains given below trace back to one sample, sequenced in a study of shared clonotypes between healthy human individuals (dated by TCRdb to 2018 to 2020). Library creation used the immunoSEQ multiplex PCR assay. Sourced from immuneACCESS, this table was stored by TCRdb with only in-frame sequences that have V and J called. A share of the clones is absent; for the studies checked, an unresolved V gene accounts for under half, and the remainder has no known explanation. The table for this sample lists about half a million clones; 79% of them were counted only once. The ten biggest clones cover roughly 13% of the sample. The specimen sequenced was PBMCs. These receptors were collected from a woman aged 40 to 50 in good health. Some clones in this sample may be carry-over from other donors' samples.

The rearrangement links TRBV19 to TRBJ1-1; D is unclear. This CDR3 is 12 amino acids long. From germline, CDR1 is LNHDA and CDR2 SQIVND (reference sequence). The germline V and J ends were trimmed by 9 bases and 6 bases, with 14 bases remaining between them. The CDR3 spells CASKGSGAEAFF. The CDR3 DNA reads TGTGCCAGCAAGGGTAGTGGCGCTGAAGCTTTCTTT.

The chain recombines TRBV7-3 with TRBJ1-4, with 9 nucleotides matching TRBD1. The germline gives CDR1 SGHTA, CDR2 FQGTGA. There are 17 residues in the CDR3. V shed 2 bases and J 7 bases; nucleotides not matched to a gene: 11. The CDR3 spells CASSLFLPGTGFEKLFF. CDR3 coding DNA: TGTGCCAGCAGCTTATTCCTACCCGGGACAGGGTTTGAAAAACTGTTTTTT.

V and J are TRBV27 and TRBJ2-5; D might be TRBD2 (6 bases). The ends were cut back, 3 bases at V and 1 base at J, with 12 bases in the middle. This CDR3 is 15 amino acids long. The germline V gene encodes CDR1 MNHEY and CDR2 SMNVEV (reference sequence). The CDR3 region has the DNA TGTGCCAGCAGTTTGCTAGCGTCGGTCCAAGAGACCCAGTACTTC. Translating it yields CASSLLASVQETQYF.

This clone was observed a handful of times. CDR3 residues: CASSLPIAGGGVNEQFF. The CDR3 region has the DNA TGTGCCAGCAGTCTCCCAATAGCGGGAGGAGGGGTCAATGAGCAGTTCTTC. The chain is built from TRBV27 and TRBJ2-1, with TRBD2 matching 10 bases. The length of the CDR3 is 17 residues. The germline gives CDR1 MNHEY, CDR2 SMNVEV (reference sequence). With V trimmed by 5 bases and J by 6 bases, 13 bases remained unmatched.

This clone appeared a few times. The chain combines TRBV4-1 with TRBJ2-7; perhaps TRBD2 as D (5 bases). This CDR3 has 16 amino acids. V was pared by 1 base and J by 2 bases, with 15 bases between. The germline CDR1 and CDR2 sequences are MGHRA and YSYEKL. The CDR3 protein is CASSQVGRVPTYEQYF. Here the CDR3 DNA reads TGCGCCAGCAGCCAAGTCGGGCGGGTACCGACCTACGAGCAGTACTTC.

A single count supports this clone. A much larger clone sits a single nucleotide away, making a read error possible. The rearrangement joins TRBV9 to TRBJ2-1; D uncertain. The CDR3 consists of 11 residues. V was cut by 3 bases and J by 5 bases, with 3 bases left in between. Germline V gene sequence: CDR1 SGDLS, CDR2 YYNGEE. The CDR3 sequence: CASSADNEQFF. As DNA, the CDR3 is TGTGCCAGCAGCGCCGACAATGAGCAGTTCTTC.

The chain recombines TRBV5-1 with TRBJ2-3, with D tentatively TRBD1 or TRBD2 (5 bases each). Trimming took 4 bases from V and 2 from J, leaving 14 bases between them. This CDR3 has 15 residues. CDR1 SGHRS and CDR2 YFSETQ come from the germline V gene. The CDR3 reads CASSMGDGTTDTQYF. In nucleotides, the CDR3 is TGCGCCAGCAGCATGGGGGACGGGACCACAGATACGCAGTATTTT.

This clone appeared a few times. The genes are TRBV6-1 and TRBJ1-2; the D is unclear. This CDR3 is 14 amino acids long. CDR1 is MNHNS and CDR2 is SASEGT in the germline V gene. V was pared by 3 bases and J by 3 bases, with 11 bases between. CDR3: CASSDWPAYYGYTF. CDR3 DNA sequence: TGTGCCAGCAGTGATTGGCCAGCGTACTATGGCTACACCTTC.

Written as DNA, the CDR3 is TGTGCCAGCAGCCACCTAGCGGGAGGGCCCACCGGGGAGCTGTTTTTT. Translation gives CASSHLAGGPTGELFF. The rearrangement uses TRBV14 and TRBJ2-2; TRBD2 matches 12 bases. The CDR3 has 16 amino acids. Germline values: CDR1 SGHDN, CDR2 FVKESK. The V segment lost 3 bases and the J segment 4 bases; nucleotides outside the gene matches: 3.

This sequence joins TRBV10-2 and TRBJ1-5; D might be TRBD1 (5 bases). V was clipped by 2 bases and J by 4 bases, with 12 bases between them. Per germline, CDR1 WSHSY and CDR2 SAAADI. The CDR3 consists of 15 residues. The CDR3 region has the DNA TGCGCCAGCAGTGAGGGGGCAGGCACAAATCAGCCCCAGCATTTT. Translating it yields CASSEGAGTNQPQHF.